The present T cell receptor (beta chain) was sequenced within a study of T-cell reconstitution after alpha-beta-depleted transplantation in children. A TCRbeta library incorporating unique molecular identifiers was prepared. TCRdb reprocessed the PCR reads with MiXCR, giving one entry per CDR3 protein. The table has hundreds of thousands of distinct CDR3 sequences, over 10% seen once. Germline assignment: CDR1 LGHDT and CDR2 YNNKEL (reference sequence). The CDR3 covers 11 residues. V was clipped by 9 bases and J by 4 bases, with 9 bases between them. Comments on this clonotype: Antigen specificity is unknown.

Study-wide results and limits: Alpha-beta T cells present about two months after transplant were reported to originate from several hundred expanded graft clones.

The TCR originated in a girl aged 2 to 10 with congenital amegakaryocytic thrombocytopenia, due to receive a stem cell transplant. Source: PBMCs, taken before TCRalphabeta/CD19-depleted stem cell transplant. The chain employs TRBV3-1 and TRBJ1-1; D is ambiguous. CDR3 bases: TGTGCCAGTCAAGGGCTCACTGAAGCTTTCTTT. It encodes CASQGLTEAFF.